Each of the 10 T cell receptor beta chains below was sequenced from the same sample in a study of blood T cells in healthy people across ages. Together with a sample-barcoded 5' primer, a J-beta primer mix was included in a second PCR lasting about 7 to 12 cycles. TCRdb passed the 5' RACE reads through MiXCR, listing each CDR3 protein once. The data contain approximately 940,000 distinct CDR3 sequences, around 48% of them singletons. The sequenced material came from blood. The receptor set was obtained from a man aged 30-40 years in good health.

CDR3 sequence (DNA): TGCAGCGGATGGGGCCTGGGCGGGAGTAACGAGCAGTACTTC. Translating gives CSGWGLGGSNEQYF. The chain is built from TRBV29-1 and TRBJ2-7, with 7 bases identical to TRBD2. V lost 7 bases, J lost 5 bases, and 14 bases stayed unmatched. Germline CDR1 and CDR2: SQVTM and ANQGSEA. This CDR3 comprises 14 residues.

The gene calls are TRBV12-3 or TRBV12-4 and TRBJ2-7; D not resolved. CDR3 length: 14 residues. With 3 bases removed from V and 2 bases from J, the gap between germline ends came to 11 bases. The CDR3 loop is CASSFMPSTYEQYF. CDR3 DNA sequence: TGTGCCAGCAGTTTTATGCCGAGTACCTACGAGCAGTACTTC.

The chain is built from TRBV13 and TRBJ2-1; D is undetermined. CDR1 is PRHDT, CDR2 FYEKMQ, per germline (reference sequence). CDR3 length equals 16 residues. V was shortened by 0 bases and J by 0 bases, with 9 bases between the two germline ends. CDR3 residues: CASSLGRWPSYNEQFF. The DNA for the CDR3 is TGTGCCAGCAGCTTAGGGCGCTGGCCCTCCTACAATGAGCAGTTCTTC.

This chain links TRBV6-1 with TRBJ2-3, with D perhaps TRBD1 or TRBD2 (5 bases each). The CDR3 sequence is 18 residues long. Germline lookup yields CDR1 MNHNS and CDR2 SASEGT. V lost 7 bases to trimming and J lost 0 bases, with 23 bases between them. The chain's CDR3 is CASTCDYGTVISTDTQYF. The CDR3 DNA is TGTGCCAGCACCTGTGATTACGGGACGGTGATTAGCACAGATACGCAGTATTTT.

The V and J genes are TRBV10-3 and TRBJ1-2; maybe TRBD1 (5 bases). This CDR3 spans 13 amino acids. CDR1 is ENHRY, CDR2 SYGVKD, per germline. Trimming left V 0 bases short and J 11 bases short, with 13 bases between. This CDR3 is CAISESSPGGYTF. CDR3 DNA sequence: TGTGCCATCAGTGAGTCAAGTCCCGGGGGTTACACCTTC.

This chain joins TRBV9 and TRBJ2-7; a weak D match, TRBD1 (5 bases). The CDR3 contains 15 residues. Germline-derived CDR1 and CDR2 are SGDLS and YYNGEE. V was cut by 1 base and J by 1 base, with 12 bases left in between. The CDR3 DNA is TGTGCCAGCAGCGTACAGGCAGGGTATTCCTACGAGCAGTACTTC. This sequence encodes CASSVQAGYSYEQYF. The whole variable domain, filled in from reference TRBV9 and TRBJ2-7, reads DSGVTQTPKHLITATGQRVTLRCSPRSGDLSVYWYQQSLDQGLQFLIQYYNGEERAKGNILERFSAQQFPDLHSELNLSSLELGDSALYFCASSVQAGYSYEQYFGPGTRLTVT.

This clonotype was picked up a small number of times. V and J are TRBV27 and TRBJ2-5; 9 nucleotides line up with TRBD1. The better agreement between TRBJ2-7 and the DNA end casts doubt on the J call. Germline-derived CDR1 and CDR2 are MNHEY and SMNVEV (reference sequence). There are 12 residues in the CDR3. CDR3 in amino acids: CASSGQGHEQYF. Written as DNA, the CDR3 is TGTGCCTCATCGGGACAGGGCCACGAGCAGTACTTC.

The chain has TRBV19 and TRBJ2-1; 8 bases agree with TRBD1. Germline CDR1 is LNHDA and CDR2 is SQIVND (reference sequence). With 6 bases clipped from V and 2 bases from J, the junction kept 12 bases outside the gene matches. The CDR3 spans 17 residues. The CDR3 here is CASRRQGRETTYNEQFF. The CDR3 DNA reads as TGTGCCAGTAGGCGACAGGGGAGAGAGACCACCTACAATGAGCAGTTCTTC.

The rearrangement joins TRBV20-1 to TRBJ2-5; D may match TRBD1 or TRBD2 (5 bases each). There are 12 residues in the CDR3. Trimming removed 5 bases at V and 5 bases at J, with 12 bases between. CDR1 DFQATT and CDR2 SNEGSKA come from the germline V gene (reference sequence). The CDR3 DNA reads TGCAGTGCTCCCGGGGCGTTTGAGACCCAGTACTTC. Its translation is CSAPGAFETQYF.

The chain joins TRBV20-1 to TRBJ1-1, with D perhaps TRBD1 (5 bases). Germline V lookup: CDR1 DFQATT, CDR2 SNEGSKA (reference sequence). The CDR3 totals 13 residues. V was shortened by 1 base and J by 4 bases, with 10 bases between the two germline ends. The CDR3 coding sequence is TGCAGTGCTAGAGGAAAGGGGACCACTGAAGCTTTCTTT. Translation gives CSARGKGTTEAFF.